This T cell receptor beta chain was observed in a study of T cells in Graves' hyperthyroidism and ophthalmopathy. Overall study findings and caveats: Among clonotypes expanded in thyroid above 0.001, most were also found in blood.

V lost 0 bases to trimming and J lost 3 bases, with 8 bases between them. This CDR3 region has 14 residues. Germline V gene data show CDR1 as MNHNY and CDR2 as SVGAGI (reference sequence). Researchers took RNA transcripts and amplified the TCR beta CDR3 regions from them. A set of HTBI primers served as the primers for a first-round RT-PCR of the TCR CDR3. One entry per CDR3 protein results from TCRdb running MiXCR on the multiplex PCR reads. The data show 600,000 or so distinct CDR3 sequences, with roughly 16% seen just once and around 4% held by the top ten. In its sample, this clonotype was seen many times. The target antigen is unknown.

The chain combines TRBV6-6 with TRBJ1-1; D call uncertain. The sequenced sample consisted of blood. This TCR came from a woman between 25 and 40 years old with Graves' hyperthyroidism. DNA for the CDR3: TGTGCCAGCAGTTACTCGATGACGGACACTGAAGCTTTCTTT. Amino acid sequence: CASSYSMTDTEAFF.